The source of this TCR beta chain is a study of blood T cells in healthy people across ages. Whole-study findings and limits: Higher naive T cell percentage went strongly together with higher TCR beta diversity.

The CDR3 is 15 residues long. Germline-derived CDR1 and CDR2 are SGDLS and YYNGEE. After removal of 10 bases from V and 4 bases from J, the junction contained 13 bases not matched to a gene. It was with a sample-barcoded 5' primer and a J-beta primer mix that a second PCR of roughly 7 to 12 cycles was run. TCRdb re-analysed the 5' RACE reads in MiXCR, keeping a single row per CDR3 protein. The table includes some 1.5 million distinct CDR3 sequences, under 30% detected once. With regard to this clonotype: The antigen remains unidentified.

The sample was blood. V and J are TRBV9 and TRBJ2-2, with 7 bases lining up with TRBD1. The source of this sequence is a woman between 25 and 40 years old in good health. CDR3 protein: CASGGSAGGTGELFF. CDR3 DNA sequence: TGTGCCTCAGGGGGATCGGCAGGGGGCACCGGGGAGCTGTTTTTT.